Below, 12 T cell receptor beta chains from the same sample are listed, as sequenced in a study of neurological immune-mediated disorders. TCRdb recomputed calls from the 5' RACE reads with MiXCR, one row per CDR3 protein. The repertoire holds about 59,000 distinct CDR3 sequences, with 3% to 4.5% as singletons. Sequencing used PBMCs. The receptors were sampled from a woman in her twenties or thirties with multiple sclerosis.

This clonotype was seen at least ten times. The chain recombines TRBV20-1 with TRBJ2-7; tentative D call: TRBD1 (6 bases). CDR3 length: 13 amino acids. Germline V gene data show CDR1 as DFQATT and CDR2 as SNEGSKA (reference sequence). Trimming took off 6 bases at V and 6 bases at J, with 18 bases between the two ends. CDR3 DNA: TGCAGTGCCCCGACCACAGGGCCGGGCGAGCAGTACTTC. Its protein product is CSAPTTGPGEQYF.

In its sample, this clonotype was seen many times. This rearrangement joins TRBV7-6 to TRBJ2-7; 10 nucleotides agree with TRBD1. Germline values: CDR1 SGHVS, CDR2 FNYEAQ. The CDR3 loop spans 16 amino acids. The J segment lost 3 bases and the V segment lost 5 bases, leaving 10 bases of the junction unmatched. Written as DNA, the CDR3 is TGTGCCAGCAGCCCAGTCCGGGACAGGGGACACTACGAGCAGTACTTC. Residues: CASSPVRDRGHYEQYF.

This clonotype was seen repeatedly, ten times or more. The chain has TRBV20-1 and TRBJ2-5; 7 bases align to TRBD2. CDR1 is DFQATT, CDR2 SNEGSKA, per germline (reference sequence). The CDR3 spans 16 residues. Trimming removed 5 bases from V and 0 bases from J; junction bases left unmatched: 12. DNA of the CDR3: TGCAGTGCTCCTCCCCCAGGGCTAGCGGACCAAGAGACCCAGTACTTC. Its protein is CSAPPPGLADQETQYF.

A few counts support this clonotype. V usage is TRBV20-1 and J usage is TRBJ2-7; maybe TRBD2 (5 bases). CDR1 DFQATT and CDR2 SNEGSKA come from the germline V gene (reference sequence). This CDR3 comprises 13 residues. The V gene lost 4 bases and the J gene lost 6 bases, with 16 bases spanning the gap. For the CDR3, the DNA is TGCAGTGCTAATCAGCTAACCGGGGTCGAGCAGTACTTC. This sequence encodes CSANQLTGVEQYF.

This clonotype appeared many times. This chain connects TRBV7-9 to TRBJ2-1, with 9 nucleotides matching TRBD1. After removal of 8 bases from V and 6 bases from J, the junction contained 8 bases not matched to a gene. Germline V gene data show CDR1 as SEHNR and CDR2 as FQNEAQ (reference sequence). This CDR3 comprises 14 residues. CDR3 sequence reads: CASQKGQGINEQFF. The CDR3 nucleotides are TGTGCCAGCCAGAAGGGACAGGGAATCAATGAGCAGTTCTTC.

This clonotype was seen at least ten times. The rearrangement links TRBV2 to TRBJ1-1; no firm D call. This CDR3 spans 15 amino acids. Trimming stripped 6 bases from V and 1 base from J, with 15 bases between. Germline V gene sequence: CDR1 SNHLY, CDR2 FYNNEI. As DNA, the CDR3 is TGTGCCAGCAGAGTAAGTTCGGGCCCGAACACTGAAGCTTTCTTT. Its protein product is CASRVSSGPNTEAFF.

The V and J genes are TRBV5-1 and TRBJ2-7; TRBD1 matches 9 bases. CDR3 length equals 14 residues. Germline V gene lookup returns CDR1 SGHRS and CDR2 YFSETQ. The J segment lost 6 bases and the V segment lost 7 bases, leaving 11 bases of the junction unmatched. The CDR3 sequence is CASQERGQGSEQYF. CDR3 in DNA: TGCGCCAGCCAAGAGAGGGGACAGGGCTCCGAGCAGTACTTC. Filled out from reference TRBV5-1 and TRBJ2-7, the complete variable domain reads KAGVTQTPRYLIKTRGQQVTLSCSPISGHRSVSWYQQTPGQGLQFLFEYFSETQRNKGNFPGRFSGRQFSNSRSEMNVSTLELGDSALYLCASQERGQGSEQYFGPGTRLTVT.

In this sample, this clonotype turned up many times. J is TRBJ2-3 and V is TRBV15; unclear D gene. The germline CDR1 and CDR2 sequences are LNHNV and YYDKDF (reference sequence). CDR3 length equals 13 residues. V was cut by 5 bases and J by 3 bases, with 9 bases left in between. CDR3 protein: CATSLRRTDTQYF. For the CDR3, the DNA is TGTGCCACCAGCCTCAGGCGAACAGATACGCAGTATTTT.

At least ten counts were recorded for this clonotype. V usage is TRBV6-5 and J usage is TRBJ2-7, with 8 bases aligning to TRBD1. The V gene's germline CDR1 is MNHEY and CDR2 SVGAGI. The trim removed 7 bases at V and 6 bases at J, leaving 14 bases unmatched. This CDR3 contains 15 residues. The CDR3 region is CASKNFQGARREQYF. The CDR3 bases are TGTGCCAGCAAGAATTTCCAGGGGGCGCGACGCGAGCAGTACTTC.

The gene calls are TRBV7-2 and TRBJ2-3, with 9 bases lining up with TRBD2. Germline CDR1 and CDR2: SGHTA and FQGNSA. The CDR3 has 15 amino acids. V was pared by 5 bases and J by 5 bases, with 8 bases of the junction left unmatched. The CDR3 is CASSVSSGKLDTQYF. As DNA, the CDR3 is TGTGCCAGCAGCGTCTCTAGCGGGAAACTAGATACGCAGTATTTT.

This clonotype was seen ten or more times. The gene calls are TRBV20-1 and TRBJ1-3; D gene ambiguous. In germline, CDR1 is DFQATT, CDR2 SNEGSKA (reference sequence). There are 15 residues in the CDR3. Deletions cut 2 bases from V and 5 bases from J, with 16 bases between. CDR3 loop: CSARQTLSGRNTIYF. CDR3 in DNA: TGCAGTGCTAGACAGACCCTTAGCGGGCGAAACACCATATATTTT.

On this clonotype itself: One end of the junction does not line up with germline, which may come from a read error. The V and J genes are TRBV4-1 and TRBJ1-5, with D possibly matching TRBD1 (5 bases). There are 16 residues in the CDR3. Germline V gives CDR1 MGHRA, CDR2 YSYEKL. The CDR3 bases are TGCGCCAGCAGCCAAGAGTGGGGCATTAACAATCAGCCCCAGAATTTT. Its protein is CASSQEWGINNQPQNF.